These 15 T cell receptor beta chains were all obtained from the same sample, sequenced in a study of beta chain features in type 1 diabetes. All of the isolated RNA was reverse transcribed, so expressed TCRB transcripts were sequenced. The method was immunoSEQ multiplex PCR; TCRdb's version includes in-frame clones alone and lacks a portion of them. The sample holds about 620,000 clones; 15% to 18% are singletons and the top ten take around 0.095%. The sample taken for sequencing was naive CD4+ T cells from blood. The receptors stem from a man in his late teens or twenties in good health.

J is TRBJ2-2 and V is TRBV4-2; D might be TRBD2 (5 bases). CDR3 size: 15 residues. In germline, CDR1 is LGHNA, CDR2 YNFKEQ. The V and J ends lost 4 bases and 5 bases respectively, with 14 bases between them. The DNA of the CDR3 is TGTGCCAGCAGCCGCCCCGGGGTCGGGACCGGGGAGCTGTTTTTT. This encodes CASSRPGVGTGELFF.

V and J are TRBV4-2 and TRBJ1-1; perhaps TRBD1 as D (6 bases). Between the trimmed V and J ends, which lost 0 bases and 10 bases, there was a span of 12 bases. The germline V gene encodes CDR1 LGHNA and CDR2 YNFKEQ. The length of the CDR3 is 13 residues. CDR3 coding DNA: TGTGCCAGCAGCCAAGATTGGGGGCTGGGAGCTTTCTTT. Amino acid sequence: CASSQDWGLGAFF.

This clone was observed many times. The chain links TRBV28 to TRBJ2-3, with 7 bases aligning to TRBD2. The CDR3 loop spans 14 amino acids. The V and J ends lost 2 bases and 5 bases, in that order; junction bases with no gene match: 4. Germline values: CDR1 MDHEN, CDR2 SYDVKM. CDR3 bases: TGTGCCAGCAGTTTAGGGCGGGGGAGAGATACGCAGTATTTT. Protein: CASSLGRGRDTQYF.

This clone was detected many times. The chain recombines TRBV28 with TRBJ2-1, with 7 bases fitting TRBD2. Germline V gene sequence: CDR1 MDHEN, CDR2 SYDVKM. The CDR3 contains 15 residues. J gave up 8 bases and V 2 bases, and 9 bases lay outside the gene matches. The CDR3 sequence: CASSLGRVGRYEQFF. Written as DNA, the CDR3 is TGTGCCAGCAGTTTAGGTCGCGTCGGGAGGTATGAGCAGTTCTTC.

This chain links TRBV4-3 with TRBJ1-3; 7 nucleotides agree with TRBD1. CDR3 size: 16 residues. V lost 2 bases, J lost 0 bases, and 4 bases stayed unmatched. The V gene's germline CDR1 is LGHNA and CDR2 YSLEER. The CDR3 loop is CASSQNRGSSGNTIYF. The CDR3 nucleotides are TGCGCCAGCAGCCAAAACAGGGGATCCTCTGGAAACACCATATATTTT.

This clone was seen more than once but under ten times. The CDR3: CAISDRLAGAPGELFF. The CDR3 DNA sequence: TGTGCCATCAGTGACCGTCTAGCGGGAGCCCCCGGGGAGCTGTTTTTT. V gene TRBV10-3 combines with J gene TRBJ2-2, with 10 positions matching TRBD2. Losses at the gene ends were 3 bases for V and 6 bases for J; bases not matched to a gene: 7. CDR3 length: 16 residues. Per the germline V gene, CDR1 is ENHRY and CDR2 is SYGVKD.

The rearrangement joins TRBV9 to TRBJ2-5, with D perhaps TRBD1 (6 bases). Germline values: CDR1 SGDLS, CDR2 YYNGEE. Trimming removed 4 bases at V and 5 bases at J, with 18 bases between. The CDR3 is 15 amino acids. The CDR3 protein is CASSLRGTRDETQYF. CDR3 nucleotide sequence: TGTGCCAGCAGCTTGAGGGGGACGAGGGATGAGACCCAGTACTTC.

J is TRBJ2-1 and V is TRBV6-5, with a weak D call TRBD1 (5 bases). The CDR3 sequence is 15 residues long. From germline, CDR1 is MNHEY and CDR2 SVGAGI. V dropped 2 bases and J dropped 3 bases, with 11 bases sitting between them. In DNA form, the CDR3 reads TGTGCCAGCAGTTACCAGGGCAGGGTCTACAATGAGCAGTTCTTC. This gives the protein CASSYQGRVYNEQFF.

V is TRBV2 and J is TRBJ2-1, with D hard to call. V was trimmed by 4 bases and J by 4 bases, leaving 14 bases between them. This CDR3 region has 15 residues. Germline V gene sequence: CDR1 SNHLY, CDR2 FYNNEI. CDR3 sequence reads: CASSVDTRPYNEQFF. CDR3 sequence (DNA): TGTGCCAGCAGTGTAGACACTCGCCCGTACAATGAGCAGTTCTTC.

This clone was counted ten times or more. This CDR3 reads CASSQGDTGANVLTF. CDR3 in DNA: TGTGCCAGTAGTCAGGGAGACACTGGGGCCAACGTCCTGACTTTC. The genes are TRBV19 and TRBJ2-6; D might be TRBD1 or TRBD2, each matching 5 bases. Germline CDR1 is LNHDA and CDR2 is SQIVND (reference sequence). This CDR3 region has 15 residues. Trimming took 5 bases from V and 2 from J, leaving 10 bases between them.

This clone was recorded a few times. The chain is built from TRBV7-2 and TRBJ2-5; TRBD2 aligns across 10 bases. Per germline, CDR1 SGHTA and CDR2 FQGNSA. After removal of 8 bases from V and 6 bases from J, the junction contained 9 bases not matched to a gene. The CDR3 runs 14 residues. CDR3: CASRLAGVFKTQYF. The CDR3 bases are TGTGCCAGCCGTCTAGCGGGAGTATTCAAGACCCAGTACTTC.

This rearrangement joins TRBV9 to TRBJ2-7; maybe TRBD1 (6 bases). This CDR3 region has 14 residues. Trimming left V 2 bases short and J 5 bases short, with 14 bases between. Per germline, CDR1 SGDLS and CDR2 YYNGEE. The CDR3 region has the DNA TGTGCCAGCAGCGTGGGCAGGGGTCTCCACGAGCAGTACTTC. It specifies CASSVGRGLHEQYF.

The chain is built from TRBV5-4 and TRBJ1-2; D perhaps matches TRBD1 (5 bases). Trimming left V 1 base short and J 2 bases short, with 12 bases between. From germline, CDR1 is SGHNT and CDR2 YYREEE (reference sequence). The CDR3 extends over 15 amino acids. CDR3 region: CASSLLTRVNYGYTF. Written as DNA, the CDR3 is TGTGCCAGCAGCTTGCTGACCAGGGTAAACTATGGCTACACCTTC.

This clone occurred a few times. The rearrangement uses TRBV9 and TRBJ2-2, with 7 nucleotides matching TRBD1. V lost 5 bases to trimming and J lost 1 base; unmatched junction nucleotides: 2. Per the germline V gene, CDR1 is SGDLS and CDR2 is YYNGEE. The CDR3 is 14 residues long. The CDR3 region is CASRRQGNTGELFF. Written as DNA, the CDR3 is TGTGCCAGCAGGAGACAGGGGAACACCGGGGAGCTGTTTTTT.

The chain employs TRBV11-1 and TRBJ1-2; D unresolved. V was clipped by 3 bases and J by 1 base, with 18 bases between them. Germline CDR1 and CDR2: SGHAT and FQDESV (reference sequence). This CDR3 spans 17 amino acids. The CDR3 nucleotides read TGTGCCAGCAGCTTCACCGGTGTAACCGAGGGTAACTATGGCTACACCTTC. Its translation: CASSFTGVTEGNYGYTF.